The sequence of this T cell receptor (beta chain) was determined in a study of cytomegalovirus exposure and HLA in healthy donors. In the PCR, 60 Vbeta and 13 Jbeta primers were used. Method: immunoSEQ multiplex PCR; TCRdb's copy keeps in-frame clones and lacks some. The table has about 160,000 clones, approximately 79% seen once; the top ten hold around 7%. As to this clone: What it recognizes is unknown.

Overall study findings and caveats: According to an earlier analysis, most TCR beta V segments yielded productive rearrangements about 87% or about 30% of the time. Rare TCR sequences dominated, though some public TCRs recurred in many donors. The listing of roughly 160 TCR beta chains classed them as cytomegalovirus-associated.

The sequenced sample was PBMCs. This clonotype was sampled from a middle-aged man in good health and CMV-seropositive.

The CDR3 sequence is CASSLFGGSEAFF. CDR3 bases: TGTGCCAGCAGCTTGTTCGGGGGATCTGAAGCTTTCTTT. V usage is TRBV5-4 and J usage is TRBJ1-1; D may be TRBD1 (5 bases). Germline V lookup: CDR1 SGHNT, CDR2 YYREEE (reference sequence). Trimming cost V 1 base and J 6 bases, with 10 bases left between them. The CDR3 sequence is 13 residues long. Full variable domain (remainder filled in from reference TRBV5-4 and TRBJ1-1): ETGVTQSPTHLIKTRGQQVTLRCSSQSGHNTVSWYQQALGQGPQFIFQYYREEENGRGNFPPRFSGLQFPNYSSELNVNALELDDSALYLCASSLFGGSEAFFGQGTRLTVV.